This T cell receptor beta chain was obtained from a study of blood T cell repertoires in COVID-19. Study summary: Two negative PCRs, clearance, or symptom resolution characterized the recovered Cohort 3 donors. The cDNA or gDNA used as material had been derived from T cells, B-cell-depleted T cells, or PBMCs.

Sequencing was performed with immunoSEQ multiplex PCR; in TCRdb, only in-frame clones are kept and a portion is missing. The sample holds about 190,000 clones, around 83% seen once. The germline V gene encodes CDR1 LGHDT and CDR2 YNNKEL (reference sequence). The CDR3 is 15 amino acids. V shed 4 bases and J shed 8 bases, with 20 bases lying between them. The sequenced material came from PBMCs or T cells enriched from blood (not recorded which). The receptor's source is a woman in her thirties or forties in a cohort exposed to, infected with or recovered from COVID-19 (not recorded which). V gene TRBV3-1 (or the pseudogene TRBV3-2) combines with J gene TRBJ1-1; D uncertain. The CDR3 DNA sequence: TGTGCCAGCAGCCTATTACGGTTGCCCGGCGGGGAAGCTTTCTTT. The encoded protein is CASSLLRLPGGEAFF.